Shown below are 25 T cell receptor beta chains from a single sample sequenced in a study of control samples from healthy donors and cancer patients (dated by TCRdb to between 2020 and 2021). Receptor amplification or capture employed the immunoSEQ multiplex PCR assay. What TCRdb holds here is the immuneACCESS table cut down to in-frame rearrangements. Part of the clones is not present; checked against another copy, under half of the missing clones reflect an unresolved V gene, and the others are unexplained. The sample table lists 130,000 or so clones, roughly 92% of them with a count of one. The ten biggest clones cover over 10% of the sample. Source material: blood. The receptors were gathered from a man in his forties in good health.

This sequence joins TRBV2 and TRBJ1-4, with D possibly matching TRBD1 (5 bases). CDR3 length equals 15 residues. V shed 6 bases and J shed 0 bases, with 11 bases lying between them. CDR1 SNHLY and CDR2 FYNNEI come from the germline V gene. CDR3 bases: TGTGCCAGCAGGATTGGCAGGGCAACTAATGAAAAACTGTTTTTT. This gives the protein CASRIGRATNEKLFF.

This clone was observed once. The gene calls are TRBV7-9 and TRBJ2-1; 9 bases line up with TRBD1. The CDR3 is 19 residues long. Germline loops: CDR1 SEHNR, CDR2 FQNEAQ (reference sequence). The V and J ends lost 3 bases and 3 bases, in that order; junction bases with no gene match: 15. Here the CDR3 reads CASSFIRGQGRLDYNEQFF. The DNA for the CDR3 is TGTGCCAGCAGCTTTATTCGGGGACAGGGCCGTCTTGACTACAATGAGCAGTTCTTC.

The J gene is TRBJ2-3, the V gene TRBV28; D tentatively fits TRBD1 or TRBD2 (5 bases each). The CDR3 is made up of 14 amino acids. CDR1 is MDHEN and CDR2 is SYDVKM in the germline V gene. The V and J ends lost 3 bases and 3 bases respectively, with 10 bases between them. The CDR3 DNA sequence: TGTGCCAGCAGTTTCGGGGCCGTAACAGATACGCAGTATTTT. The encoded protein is CASSFGAVTDTQYF.

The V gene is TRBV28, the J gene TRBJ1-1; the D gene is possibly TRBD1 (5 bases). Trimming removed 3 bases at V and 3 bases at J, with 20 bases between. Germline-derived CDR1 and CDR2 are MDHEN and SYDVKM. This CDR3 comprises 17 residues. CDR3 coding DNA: TGTGCCAGCAGTTTTCACAGGACAAGGGCGGGGGACACTGAAGCTTTCTTT. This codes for CASSFHRTRAGDTEAFF.

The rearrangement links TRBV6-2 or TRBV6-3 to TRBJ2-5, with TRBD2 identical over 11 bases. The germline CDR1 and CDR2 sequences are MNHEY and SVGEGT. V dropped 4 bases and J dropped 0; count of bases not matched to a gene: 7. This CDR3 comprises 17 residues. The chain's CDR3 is CASSWGLAVPYQETQYF. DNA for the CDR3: TGTGCCAGCAGTTGGGGACTAGCGGTTCCGTACCAAGAGACCCAGTACTTC.

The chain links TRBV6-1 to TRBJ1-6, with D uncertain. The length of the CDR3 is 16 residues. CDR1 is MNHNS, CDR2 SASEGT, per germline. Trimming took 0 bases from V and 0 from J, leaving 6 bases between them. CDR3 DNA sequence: TGTGCCAGCAGTGAAGCAGATAGCTCCTATAATTCACCCCTCCACTTT. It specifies CASSEADSSYNSPLHF.

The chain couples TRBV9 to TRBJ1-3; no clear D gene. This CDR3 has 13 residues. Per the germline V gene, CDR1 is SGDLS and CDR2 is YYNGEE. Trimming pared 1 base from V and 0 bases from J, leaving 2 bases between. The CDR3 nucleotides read TGTGCCAGCAGCGTAAGCTCTGGAAACACCATATATTTT. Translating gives CASSVSSGNTIYF.

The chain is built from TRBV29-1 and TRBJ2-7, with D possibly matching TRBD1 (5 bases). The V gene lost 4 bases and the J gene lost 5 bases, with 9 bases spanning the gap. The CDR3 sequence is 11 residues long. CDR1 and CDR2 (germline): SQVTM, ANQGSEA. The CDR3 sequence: CSVGRAHEQYF. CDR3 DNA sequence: TGCAGCGTTGGCAGGGCCCACGAGCAGTACTTC.

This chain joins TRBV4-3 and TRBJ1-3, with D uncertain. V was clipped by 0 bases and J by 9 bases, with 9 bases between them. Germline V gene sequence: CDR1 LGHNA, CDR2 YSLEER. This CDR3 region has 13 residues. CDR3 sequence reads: CASSQDGRGTIYF. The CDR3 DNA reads TGCGCCAGCAGCCAAGATGGCCGGGGCACCATATATTTT.

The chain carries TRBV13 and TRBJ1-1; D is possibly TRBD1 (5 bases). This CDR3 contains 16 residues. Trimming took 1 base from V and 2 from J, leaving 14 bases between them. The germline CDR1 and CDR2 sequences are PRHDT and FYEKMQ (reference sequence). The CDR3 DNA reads TGTGCCAGCAGCTTAGTGTTGACAGCCCTAAACACTGAAGCTTTCTTT. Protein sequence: CASSLVLTALNTEAFF. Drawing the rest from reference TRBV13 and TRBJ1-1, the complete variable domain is AAGVIQSPRHLIKEKRETATLKCYPIPRHDTVYWYQQGPGQDPQFLISFYEKMQSDKGSIPDRFSAQQFSDYHSELNMSSLELGDSALYFCASSLVLTALNTEAFFGQGTRLTVV.

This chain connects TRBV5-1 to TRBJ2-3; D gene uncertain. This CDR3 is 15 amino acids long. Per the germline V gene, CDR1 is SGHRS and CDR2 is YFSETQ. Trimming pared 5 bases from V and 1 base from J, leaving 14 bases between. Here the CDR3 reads CASSRSRVGTDTQYF. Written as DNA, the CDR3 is TGCGCCAGCAGTCGCTCCCGGGTAGGCACAGATACGCAGTATTTT.

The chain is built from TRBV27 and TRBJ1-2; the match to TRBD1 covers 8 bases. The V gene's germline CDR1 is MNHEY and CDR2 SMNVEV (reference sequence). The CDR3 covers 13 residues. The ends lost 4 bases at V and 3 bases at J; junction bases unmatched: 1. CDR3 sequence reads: CASSSQGDYGYTF. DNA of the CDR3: TGTGCCAGCAGTTCACAGGGGGACTATGGCTACACCTTC.

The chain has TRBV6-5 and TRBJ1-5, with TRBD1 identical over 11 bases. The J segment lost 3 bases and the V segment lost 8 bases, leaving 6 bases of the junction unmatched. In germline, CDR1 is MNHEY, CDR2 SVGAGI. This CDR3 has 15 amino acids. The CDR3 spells CASGTGQGANQPQHF. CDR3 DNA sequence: TGTGCCAGCGGAACAGGACAGGGGGCCAATCAGCCCCAGCATTTT.

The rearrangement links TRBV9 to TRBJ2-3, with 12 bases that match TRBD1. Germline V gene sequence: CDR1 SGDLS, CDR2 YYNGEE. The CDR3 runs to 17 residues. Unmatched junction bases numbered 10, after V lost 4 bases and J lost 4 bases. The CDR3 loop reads CASSPNPGTGGADTQYF. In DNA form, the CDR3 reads TGTGCCAGCAGCCCCAACCCCGGGACAGGGGGCGCAGATACGCAGTATTTT. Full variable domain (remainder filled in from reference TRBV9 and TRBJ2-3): DSGVTQTPKHLITATGQRVTLRCSPRSGDLSVYWYQQSLDQGLQFLIQYYNGEERAKGNILERFSAQQFPDLHSELNLSSLELGDSALYFCASSPNPGTGGADTQYFGPGTRLTVL.

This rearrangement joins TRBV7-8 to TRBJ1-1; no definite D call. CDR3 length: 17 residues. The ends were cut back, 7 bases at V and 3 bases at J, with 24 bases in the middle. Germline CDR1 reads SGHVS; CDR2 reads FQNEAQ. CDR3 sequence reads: CASTFSQAYGVHTEAFF. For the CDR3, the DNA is TGTGCCAGCACCTTTTCCCAGGCTTACGGGGTTCACACTGAAGCTTTCTTT.

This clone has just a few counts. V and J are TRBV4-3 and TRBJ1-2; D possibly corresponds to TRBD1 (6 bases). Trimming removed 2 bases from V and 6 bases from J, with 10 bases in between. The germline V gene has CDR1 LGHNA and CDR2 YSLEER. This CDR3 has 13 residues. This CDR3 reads CASSQTGLHGYTF. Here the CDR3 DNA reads TGCGCCAGCAGCCAAACAGGGCTCCATGGCTACACCTTC.

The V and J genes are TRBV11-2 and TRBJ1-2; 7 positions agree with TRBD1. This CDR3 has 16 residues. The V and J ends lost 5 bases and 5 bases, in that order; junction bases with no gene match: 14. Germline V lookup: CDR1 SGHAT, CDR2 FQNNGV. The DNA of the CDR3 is TGTGCCAGCAGCAGACCCCGAGGGCAGGGGGTTTATGGCTACACCTTC. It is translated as CASSRPRGQGVYGYTF. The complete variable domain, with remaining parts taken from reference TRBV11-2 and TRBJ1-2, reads EAGVAQSPRYKIIEKRQSVAFWCNPISGHATLYWYQQILGQGPKLLIQFQNNGVVDDSQLPKDRFSAERLKGVDSTLKIQPAKLEDSAVYLCASSRPRGQGVYGYTFGSGTRLTVV.

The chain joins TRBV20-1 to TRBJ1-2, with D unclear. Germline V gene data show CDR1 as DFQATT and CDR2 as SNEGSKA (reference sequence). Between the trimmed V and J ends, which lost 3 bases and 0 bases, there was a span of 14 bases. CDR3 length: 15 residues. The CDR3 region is CSASFIGKTNYGYTF. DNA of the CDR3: TGCAGTGCTAGTTTTATCGGGAAAACTAACTATGGCTACACCTTC.

The CDR3 DNA sequence: TGTGCCAGCAGCGTAGAGGGGGTAGCGGGGAGGAACATTCAGTACTTC. Protein: CASSVEGVAGRNIQYF. The chain is built from TRBV9 and TRBJ2-4, with 8 bases aligning to TRBD2. Trimming at V came to 0 bases and at J to 7 bases, leaving 9 bases not matched to a gene. In germline, CDR1 is SGDLS, CDR2 YYNGEE. The CDR3 has 16 amino acids.

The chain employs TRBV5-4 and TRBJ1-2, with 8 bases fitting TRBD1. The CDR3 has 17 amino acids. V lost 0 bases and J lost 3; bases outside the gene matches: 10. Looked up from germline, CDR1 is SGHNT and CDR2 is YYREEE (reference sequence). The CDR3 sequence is CASSLGPGGIGDYGYTF. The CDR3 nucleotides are TGTGCCAGCAGCTTGGGGCCAGGGGGCATAGGGGACTATGGCTACACCTTC.

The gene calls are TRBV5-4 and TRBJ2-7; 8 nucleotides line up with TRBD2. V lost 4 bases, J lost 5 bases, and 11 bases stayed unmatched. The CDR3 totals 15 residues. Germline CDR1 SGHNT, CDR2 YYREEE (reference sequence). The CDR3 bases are TGTGCCAGCAGCCAGGCCGGACTAGCAATCGACGAGCAGTACTTC. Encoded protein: CASSQAGLAIDEQYF.

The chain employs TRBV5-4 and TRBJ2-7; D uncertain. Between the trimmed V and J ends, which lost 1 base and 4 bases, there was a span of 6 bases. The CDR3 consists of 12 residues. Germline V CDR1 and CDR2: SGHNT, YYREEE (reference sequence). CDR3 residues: CASSLLGYEQYF. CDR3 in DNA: TGTGCCAGCAGCTTGTTAGGGTACGAGCAGTACTTC.

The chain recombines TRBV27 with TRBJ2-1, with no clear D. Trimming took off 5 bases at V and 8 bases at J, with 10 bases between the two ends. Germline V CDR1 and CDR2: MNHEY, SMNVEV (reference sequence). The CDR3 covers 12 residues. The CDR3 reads CASSGGGDEQFF. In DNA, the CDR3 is TGTGCCAGCAGTGGTGGCGGCGATGAGCAGTTCTTC.

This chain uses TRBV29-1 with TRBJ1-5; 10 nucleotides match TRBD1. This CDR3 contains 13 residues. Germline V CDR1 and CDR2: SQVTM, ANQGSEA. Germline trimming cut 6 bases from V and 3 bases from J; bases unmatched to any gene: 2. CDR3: CSVGTGDNQPQHF. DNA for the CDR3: TGCAGCGTCGGGACAGGGGACAATCAGCCCCAGCATTTT. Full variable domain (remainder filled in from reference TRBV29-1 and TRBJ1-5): SAVISQKPSRDICQRGTSLTIQCQVDSQVTMMFWYRQQPGQSLTLIATANQGSEATYESGFVIDKFPISRPNLTFSTLTVSNMSPEDSSIYLCSVGTGDNQPQHFGDGTRLSIL.

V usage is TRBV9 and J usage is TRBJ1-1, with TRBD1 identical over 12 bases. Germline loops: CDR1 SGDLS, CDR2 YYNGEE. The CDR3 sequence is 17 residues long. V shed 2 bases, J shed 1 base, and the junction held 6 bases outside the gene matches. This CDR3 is CASSVGTGGSGNTEAFF. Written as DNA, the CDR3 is TGTGCCAGCAGCGTCGGGACAGGGGGCTCGGGGAACACTGAAGCTTTCTTT. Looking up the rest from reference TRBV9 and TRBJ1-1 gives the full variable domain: DSGVTQTPKHLITATGQRVTLRCSPRSGDLSVYWYQQSLDQGLQFLIQYYNGEERAKGNILERFSAQQFPDLHSELNLSSLELGDSALYFCASSVGTGGSGNTEAFFGQGTRLTVV.